This T cell receptor beta chain was observed in a study of blood T cell repertoires in COVID-19. As for the study in general: PBMCs, B-cell-depleted T cells, or T cells were the source of the cDNA or gDNA that made up the material.

Trimming stripped 4 bases from V and 8 bases from J, with 16 bases between. This CDR3 is 14 amino acids long. Germline CDR1 SGHRS, CDR2 YFSETQ. This clone was counted once. The authors' processing: Nucleated cell number was recorded as an estimate derived from reference gene primer amplification. TCRdb's copy holds only in-frame clones and misses some; the assay was immunoSEQ multiplex PCR. The V and J calls and the clone size are those of that table, but D and trimming were determined from the DNA. The sample records fewer than 350,000 clones, approximately 86% being singletons. The TCR comes from a woman aged 50 to 60 with active or convalescent COVID-19. The chain uses TRBV5-1 and TRBJ2-1; no definite D call. Material for sequencing was peripheral blood. In DNA form, the CDR3 reads TGCGCCAGCAGCATAATCCTACCTTCGGATGAGCAGTTCTTC. Residues: CASSIILPSDEQFF.